The source of this TCR beta chain is a study of cytomegalovirus exposure and HLA in healthy donors. To note about this clone: Antigen specificity is unknown.

The PCR made use of 60 Vbeta and 13 Jbeta primers. Produced via immunoSEQ multiplex PCR; TCRdb's table is partial and in-frame only. The repertoire includes about 180,000 clones, approximately 83% of them detected once, and 1.2% sits in the top ten. Study outcomes and limitations: In a later analysis, a missense DCLRE1C variant was linked to TCR beta V- and J-gene trimming.

The CDR3 runs to 17 residues. V lost 8 bases, J lost 1 base, and 9 bases stayed unmatched. Germline CDR1 SEHNR, CDR2 FQNEAQ (reference sequence). The specimen was PBMCs. This TCR derives from a boy between 2 and 15 years old in good health and CMV-seronegative. The chain couples TRBV7-9 to TRBJ2-2; 11 bases are shared with TRBD2. The CDR3 is CASLSYSGGVNTGELFF. For the CDR3, the DNA is TGTGCCAGCCTTTCGTATAGCGGGGGGGTGAACACCGGGGAGCTGTTTTTT.